These T cell receptor beta chains were read from a single sample in a study of tumor-infiltrating lymphocytes in localized non-small cell lung cancer. The table came from immunoSEQ multiplex PCR; TCRdb's copy has only in-frame clones and leaves some out. Found here are about 14,000 clones, 70% to 80% of them singletons; the top ten hold about 3.8%. The specimen sequenced was lung tumor tissue. These receptors all stem from a human donor with non-small cell lung cancer. Both conserved end residues are part of each CDR3. A D gene is named only where the DNA matches it firmly. Rows give clone size only sometimes, using once, few, many, or a class for an expanded clone.

size: -
D: -
J: TRBJ2-5
V: TRBV19
DNA: TGTGCCAGTACCCCCACCAGACAGGCTCAAGAGACCCAGTACTTC
CDR3: CASTPTRQAQETQYF

size: few
D: TRBD1
J: TRBJ2-7
V: TRBV7-9
DNA: TGTGCCAGCAGCTTAGGGGACAGGGCTGTGTACTTC
CDR3: CASSLGDRAVYF

size: once
D: TRBD1
J: TRBJ2-2
V: TRBV10-3
DNA: TGTGCCATCAGTGAGTCAGGGACAGCCACCGGGGAGCTGTTTTTT
CDR3: CAISESGTATGELFF

size: -
D: -
J: TRBJ1-2
V: TRBV5-1
DNA: TGCGCCAGCAGCTTGGTTGGCGGAGACTATGGCTACACCTTC
CDR3: CASSLVGGDYGYTF

size: -
D: -
J: TRBJ2-2
V: TRBV9
DNA: TGTGCCAGCAGCGTAGGCAGCTCCAACACCGGGGAGCTGTTTTTT
CDR3: CASSVGSSNTGELFF

size: -
D: TRBD1
J: TRBJ1-2
V: TRBV19
DNA: TGTGCCAGTAGTATGGGGCAGGGGGCCGGCTATGGCTACACCTTC
CDR3: CASSMGQGAGYGYTF

size: -
D: -
J: TRBJ1-5
V: TRBV27
DNA: TGTGCCAGCAGTTTATACGGCAGCAATCAGCCCCAGCATTTT
CDR3: CASSLYGSNQPQHF

size: medium-sized
D: -
J: TRBJ1-1
V: TRBV6-4
DNA: TGTGCCAGCAGTGAACGAATGAACACTGAAGCTTTCTTT
CDR3: CASSERMNTEAFF

size: medium-sized
D: TRBD1
J: TRBJ1-2
V: TRBV6-1
DNA: TGTGCCAGCAGGGAGGGACAGAACTATGGCTACACCTTC
CDR3: CASREGQNYGYTF

size: -
D: -
J: TRBJ1-4
V: TRBV10-2
DNA: TGCGCCAGCAGGGACACCCTGGGGGAAAAACTGTTTTTT
CDR3: CASRDTLGEKLFF

size: -
D: TRBD2
J: TRBJ2-1
V: TRBV5-1
DNA: TGCGCCAGCAGCTCTGGGACTAGCAAAGGCCTCAATGAGCAGTTCTTC
CDR3: CASSSGTSKGLNEQFF

size: few
D: -
J: TRBJ2-5
V: TRBV18
DNA: TGTGCCAGCTCCCCACTACGGGAAGAGACCCAGTACTTC
CDR3: CASSPLREETQYF

size: -
D: -
J: TRBJ1-6
V: TRBV5-1
DNA: TGCGCCAGCAGCTTGGAAGGGGGGGGATCACCCCTCCACTTT
CDR3: CASSLEGGGSPLHF

size: few
D: -
J: TRBJ1-2
V: TRBV5-1
DNA: TGCGCCAGCAGCTTGGAAGGGGCTAACTATGGCTACACCTTC
CDR3: CASSLEGANYGYTF

size: once
D: TRBD2
J: TRBJ2-1
V: TRBV7-9
DNA: TGTGCCAGCAGCTTAAAGGGAGGGAGCTCCTACAATGAGCAGTTCTTC
CDR3: CASSLKGGSSYNEQFF

size: few
D: -
J: TRBJ2-5
V: TRBV5-1
DNA: TGCGCCAGCAGCTCCGGACGGACCCAAGAGACCCAGTACTTC
CDR3: CASSSGRTQETQYF

size: -
D: -
J: TRBJ2-5
V: TRBV6-5
DNA: TGTGCCAGCAGTTACTCGAGGGGCCCAGAGACCCAGTACTTC
CDR3: CASSYSRGPETQYF

size: few
D: TRBD2
J: TRBJ2-7
V: TRBV28
DNA: TGTGCCAGCAGTTCTGCGGGGCCCCAGCGGGGATTCTCCTACGAGCAGTACTTC
CDR3: CASSSAGPQRGFSYEQYF

size: -
D: -
J: TRBJ2-4
V: TRBV19
DNA: TGTGCCAGTAGTATAGCATCTAGCTTCAACATTCAGTACTTC
CDR3: CASSIASSFNIQYF

size: -
D: -
J: TRBJ2-7
V: TRBV5-6
DNA: TGTGCCAGCAGCTTGGAGGAGGGGGCGGGCTACGAGCAGTACTTC
CDR3: CASSLEEGAGYEQYF

size: -
D: -
J: TRBJ2-1
V: TRBV5-4
DNA: TGTGCCAGCAGCTTGGAAGACCGATACAATGAGCAGTTCTTC
CDR3: CASSLEDRYNEQFF

size: -
D: TRBD2
J: TRBJ2-1
V: TRBV6-1
DNA: TGTGCCGCCTCAGGACTAGCGGGGGATAATGAGCAGTTCTTC
CDR3: CAASGLAGDNEQFF

size: once
D: TRBD2
J: TRBJ2-7
V: TRBV7-9
DNA: TGTGCCAGCAGCTTAGAGGGCGGGGGGGGACACGAGCAGTACTTC
CDR3: CASSLEGGGGHEQYF

size: -
D: TRBD2
J: TRBJ2-2
V: TRBV6-4
DNA: TGTGCCAGCAGTGGGACTAGCGGGAGCACCGGGGAGCTGTTTTTT
CDR3: CASSGTSGSTGELFF

size: -
D: -
J: TRBJ2-1
V: TRBV15
DNA: TGTGCCACCAGCAGTCAGGGATTGGGCGACAATGAGCAGTTCTTC
CDR3: CATSSQGLGDNEQFF

size: -
D: -
J: TRBJ1-6
V: TRBV4-3
DNA: TGCGCCAGCAGCCAAGAGGAGGGGATGGGCAATTCACCCCTCCACTTT
CDR3: CASSQEEGMGNSPLHF

size: few
D: -
J: TRBJ1-4
V: TRBV9
DNA: TGTGCCAGCAGCAGAGGACAGACTAATGAAAAACTGTTTTTT
CDR3: CASSRGQTNEKLFF

size: -
D: TRBD2
J: TRBJ2-3
V: TRBV4-3
DNA: TGCGCCAGCAGCCGTCGACTAGCGGGGGAGGAAGATACGCAGTATTTT
CDR3: CASSRRLAGEEDTQYF

size: -
D: -
J: TRBJ1-5
V: TRBV2
DNA: TGTGCCAGCAGTGAAGGGAGGGTACTAGGGAATCAGCCCCAGCATTTT
CDR3: CASSEGRVLGNQPQHF

size: once
D: TRBD1
J: TRBJ2-1
V: TRBV5-1
DNA: TGCGCCAGCAGCCCCGAAGGACAGGGGGCCTATGAGCAGTTCTTC
CDR3: CASSPEGQGAYEQFF

size: -
D: TRBD2
J: TRBJ2-1
V: TRBV7-3
DNA: TGTGCCAGCAGAGCGCCGGGGGGCAATGAGCAGTTCTTC
CDR3: CASRAPGGNEQFF

size: -
D: -
J: TRBJ1-2
V: TRBV6-5
DNA: TGTGCCAGCAGTTACGGAGCTGGGGGGGGCTATGGCTACACCTTC
CDR3: CASSYGAGGGYGYTF

size: -
D: TRBD1
J: TRBJ1-2
V: TRBV30
DNA: TGTGCCTGGACCCGGACAGGACCCTCCTATGGCTACACCTTC
CDR3: CAWTRTGPSYGYTF

size: few
D: TRBD1
J: TRBJ1-2
V: TRBV19
DNA: TGTGCCAGTAGTAATACAGGGGGTGCCTATGGCTACACCTTC
CDR3: CASSNTGGAYGYTF

size: -
D: -
J: TRBJ1-2
V: TRBV18
DNA: TGTGCCAGCTCACCACGGGAGGGGATTGTCTACACCTTC
CDR3: CASSPREGIVYTF

size: -
D: TRBD1
J: TRBJ2-7
V: TRBV19
DNA: TGTGCCAGTAGTCTTGACAGGGGTCACGAGCAGTACTTC
CDR3: CASSLDRGHEQYF

size: -
D: -
J: TRBJ2-2
V: TRBV7-2
DNA: TGTGCCAGCAGCTTACTTTTAGCGGAGACCGGGGAGCTGTTTTTT
CDR3: CASSLLLAETGELFF

size: -
D: TRBD1
J: TRBJ2-1
V: TRBV4-3
DNA: TGCGCCAGCAGCCAAATGACAGGGGCGGGTGAGCAGTTCTTC
CDR3: CASSQMTGAGEQFF

size: -
D: -
J: TRBJ1-5
V: TRBV11-2
DNA: TGTGCCAGCAGCTCACAGGGCGGAGGGCAGCCCCAGCATTTT
CDR3: CASSSQGGGQPQHF

size: once
D: -
J: TRBJ1-3
V: TRBV5-5
DNA: TGTGCCAGCAGCCCCGCAGGGCCTGGAAACACCATATATTTT
CDR3: CASSPAGPGNTIYF

size: medium-sized
D: -
J: TRBJ1-2
V: TRBV28
DNA: TGTGCCAGCCGAGTTCCGGGGGTCTATGGCTACACCTTC
CDR3: CASRVPGVYGYTF

size: -
D: -
J: TRBJ2-1
V: TRBV7-9
DNA: TGTGCCAGCAGCTTAGCGGGAGTCTACAATGAGCAGTTCTTC
CDR3: CASSLAGVYNEQFF

size: -
D: -
J: TRBJ2-5
V: TRBV5-1
DNA: TGCGCCAGCAGCTTGGGGTCCCGGACAAGAGAGACCCAGTACTTC
CDR3: CASSLGSRTRETQYF

size: -
D: -
J: TRBJ1-5
V: TRBV27
DNA: TGTGCCAGCAGTTTAACCCGAAATAGCAATCAGCCCCAGCATTTT
CDR3: CASSLTRNSNQPQHF

size: -
D: TRBD1
J: TRBJ1-5
V: TRBV30
DNA: TGTGCCTGGAGTCGACAGGGATATAGCAATCAGCCCCAGCATTTT
CDR3: CAWSRQGYSNQPQHF

size: -
D: TRBD2
J: TRBJ2-7
V: TRBV13
DNA: TGTGCCAGCAGCCCCCGGACTAGCGGGAGGGACCACGAGCAGTACTTC
CDR3: CASSPRTSGRDHEQYF

size: once
D: -
J: TRBJ2-3
V: TRBV18
DNA: TGTGCCAGCTCACCCCGGGGGCAGGGAGGAACAGATACGCAGTATTTT
CDR3: CASSPRGQGGTDTQYF

size: -
D: -
J: TRBJ1-4
V: TRBV7-9
DNA: TGTGCCAGCAGCTTAGGAGGGGCGGCCCACGAAAAACTGTTTTTT
CDR3: CASSLGGAAHEKLFF

size: -
D: -
J: TRBJ2-7
V: TRBV10-1
DNA: TGCGCCAGCAGTGAGTCAGGACATTCTACCTACGAGCAGTACTTC
CDR3: CASSESGHSTYEQYF

size: -
D: -
J: TRBJ1-3
V: TRBV6-1
DNA: TGTGCCAGCATCGCCTGGGCTGGAAACACCATATATTTT
CDR3: CASIAWAGNTIYF

size: -
D: -
J: TRBJ2-5
V: TRBV5-4
DNA: TGTGCCAGCAGCGTATTACTGGGTAGGGAGACCCAGTACTTC
CDR3: CASSVLLGRETQYF

size: -
D: -
J: TRBJ2-3
V: TRBV29-1
DNA: TGCAGCGTTGAATTGGGGGCCCGATGGCGTGATACGCAGTATTTT
CDR3: CSVELGARWRDTQYF

size: -
D: TRBD1
J: TRBJ1-2
V: TRBV5-1
DNA: TGCGCCAGCAGCTTGGGACAGGGTAGAGACTATGGCTACACCTTC
CDR3: CASSLGQGRDYGYTF